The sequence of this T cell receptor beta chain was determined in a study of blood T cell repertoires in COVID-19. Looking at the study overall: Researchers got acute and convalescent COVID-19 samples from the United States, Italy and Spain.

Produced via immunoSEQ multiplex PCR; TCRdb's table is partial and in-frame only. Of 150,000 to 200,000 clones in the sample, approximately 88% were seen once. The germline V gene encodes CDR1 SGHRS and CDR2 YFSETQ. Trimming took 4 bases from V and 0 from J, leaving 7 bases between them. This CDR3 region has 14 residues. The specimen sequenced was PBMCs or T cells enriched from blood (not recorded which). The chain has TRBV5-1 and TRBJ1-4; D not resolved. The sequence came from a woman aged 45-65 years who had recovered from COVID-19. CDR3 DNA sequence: TGCGCCAGCAGCGAAGGAGCAACTAATGAAAAACTGTTTTTT. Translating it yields CASSEGATNEKLFF.